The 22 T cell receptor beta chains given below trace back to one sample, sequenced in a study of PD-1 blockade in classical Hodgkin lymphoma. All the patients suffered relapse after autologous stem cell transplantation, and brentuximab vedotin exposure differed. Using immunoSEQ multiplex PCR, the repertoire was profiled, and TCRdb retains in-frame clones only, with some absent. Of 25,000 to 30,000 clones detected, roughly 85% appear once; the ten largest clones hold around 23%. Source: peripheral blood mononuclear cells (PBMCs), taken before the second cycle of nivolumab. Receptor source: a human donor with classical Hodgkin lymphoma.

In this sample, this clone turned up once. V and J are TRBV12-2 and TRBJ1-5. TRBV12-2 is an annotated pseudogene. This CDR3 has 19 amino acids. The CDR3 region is CASRPSGGTRRGNNQPQHF. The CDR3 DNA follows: TGTGCAAGTCGCCCTAGTGGGGGGACCCGCCGAGGAAACAATCAGCCCCAGCATTTT.

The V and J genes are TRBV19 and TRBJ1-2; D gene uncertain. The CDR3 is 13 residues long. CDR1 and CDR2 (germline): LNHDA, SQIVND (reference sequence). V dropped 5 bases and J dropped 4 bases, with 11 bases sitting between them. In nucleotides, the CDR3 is TGTGCCAGTAGTCCGGGTTGGGGCTATGGCTACACCTTC. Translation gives CASSPGWGYGYTF.

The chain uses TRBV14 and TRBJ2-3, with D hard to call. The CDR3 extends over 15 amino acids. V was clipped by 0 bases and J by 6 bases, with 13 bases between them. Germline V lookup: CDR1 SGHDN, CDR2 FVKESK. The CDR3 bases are TGTGCCAGCAGCCAAGATGCAGGATCCTGGGATACGCAGTATTTT. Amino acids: CASSQDAGSWDTQYF.

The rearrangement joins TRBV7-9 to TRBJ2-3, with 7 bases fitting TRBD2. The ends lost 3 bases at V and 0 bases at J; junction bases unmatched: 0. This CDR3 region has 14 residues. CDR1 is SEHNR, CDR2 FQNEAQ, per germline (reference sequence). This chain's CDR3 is CASSFSGSTDTQYF. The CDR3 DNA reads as TGTGCCAGCAGCTTTAGCGGGAGCACAGATACGCAGTATTTT.

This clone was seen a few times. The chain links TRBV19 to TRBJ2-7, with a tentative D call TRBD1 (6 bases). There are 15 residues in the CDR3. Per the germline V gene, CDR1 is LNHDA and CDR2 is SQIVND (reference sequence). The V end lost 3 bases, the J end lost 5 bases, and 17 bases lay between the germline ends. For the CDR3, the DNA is TGTGCCAGTAGTATCCCCTCCGCAGGGGCCCACGAGCAGTACTTC. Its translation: CASSIPSAGAHEQYF.

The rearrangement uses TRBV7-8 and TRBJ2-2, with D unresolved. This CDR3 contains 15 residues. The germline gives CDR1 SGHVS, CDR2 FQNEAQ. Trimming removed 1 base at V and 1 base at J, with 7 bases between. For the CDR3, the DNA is TGTGCCAGCAGCTTAGATCTAGTGAACACCGGGGAGCTGTTTTTT. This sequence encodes CASSLDLVNTGELFF.

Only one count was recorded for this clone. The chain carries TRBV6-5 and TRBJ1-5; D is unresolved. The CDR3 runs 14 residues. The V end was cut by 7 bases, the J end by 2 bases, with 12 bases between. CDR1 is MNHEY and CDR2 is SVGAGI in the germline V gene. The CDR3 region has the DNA TGTGCCAGCAAAGTCGGGGATGGCAATCAGCCCCAGCATTTT. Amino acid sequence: CASKVGDGNQPQHF.

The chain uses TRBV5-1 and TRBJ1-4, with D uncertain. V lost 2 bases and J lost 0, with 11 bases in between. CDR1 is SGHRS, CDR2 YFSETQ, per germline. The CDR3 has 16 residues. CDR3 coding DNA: TGCGCCAGCAGCTTAGGCAGATACTCAACTAATGAAAAACTGTTTTTT. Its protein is CASSLGRYSTNEKLFF.

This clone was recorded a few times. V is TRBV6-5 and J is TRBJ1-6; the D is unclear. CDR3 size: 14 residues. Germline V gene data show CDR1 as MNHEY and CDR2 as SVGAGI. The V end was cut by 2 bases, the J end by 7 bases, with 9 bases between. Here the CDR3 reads CASSYGVENSPLHF. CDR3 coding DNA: TGTGCCAGCAGTTACGGGGTTGAGAATTCACCCCTCCACTTT.

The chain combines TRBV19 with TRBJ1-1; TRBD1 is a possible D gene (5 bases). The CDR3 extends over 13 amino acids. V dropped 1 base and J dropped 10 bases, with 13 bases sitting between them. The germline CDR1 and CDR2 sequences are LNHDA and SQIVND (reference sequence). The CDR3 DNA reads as TGTGCCAGTAGTATAGGGACAACGAAGGGAGCTTTCTTT. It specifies CASSIGTTKGAFF.

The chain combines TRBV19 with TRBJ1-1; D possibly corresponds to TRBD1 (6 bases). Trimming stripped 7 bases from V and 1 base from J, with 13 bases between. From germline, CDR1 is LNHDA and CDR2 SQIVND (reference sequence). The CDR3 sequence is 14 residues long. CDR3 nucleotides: TGTGCCAGTACCGGCAGGGGATGGAACACTGAAGCTTTCTTT. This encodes CASTGRGWNTEAFF.

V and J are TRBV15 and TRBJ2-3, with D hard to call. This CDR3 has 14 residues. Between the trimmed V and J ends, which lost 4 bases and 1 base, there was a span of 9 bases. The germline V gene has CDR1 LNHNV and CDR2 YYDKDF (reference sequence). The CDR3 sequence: CATSTLGRTDTQYF. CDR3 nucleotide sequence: TGTGCCACCAGCACCTTGGGCCGCACAGATACGCAGTATTTT. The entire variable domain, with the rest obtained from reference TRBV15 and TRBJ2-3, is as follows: DAMVIQNPRYQVTQFGKPVTLSCSQTLNHNVMYWYQQKSSQAPKLLFHYYDKDFNNEADTPDNFQSRRPNTSFCFLDIRSPGLGDTAMYLCATSTLGRTDTQYFGPGTRLTVL.

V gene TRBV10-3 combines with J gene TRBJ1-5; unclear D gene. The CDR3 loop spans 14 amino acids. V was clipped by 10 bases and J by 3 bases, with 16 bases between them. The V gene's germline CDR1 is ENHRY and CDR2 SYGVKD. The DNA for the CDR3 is TGTGCCAACAGCCCGGACGGAAACAATCAGCCCCAGCATTTT. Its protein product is CANSPDGNNQPQHF.

CDR3 amino acids: CASSVARHPYGYTF. In DNA form, the CDR3 reads TGTGCCAGCAGTGTAGCCCGTCATCCCTATGGCTACACCTTC. The chain carries TRBV28 and TRBJ1-2; no definite D call. CDR3 length: 14 amino acids. Germline-derived CDR1 and CDR2 are MDHEN and SYDVKM. V was trimmed by 5 bases and J by 4 bases, leaving 14 bases between them.

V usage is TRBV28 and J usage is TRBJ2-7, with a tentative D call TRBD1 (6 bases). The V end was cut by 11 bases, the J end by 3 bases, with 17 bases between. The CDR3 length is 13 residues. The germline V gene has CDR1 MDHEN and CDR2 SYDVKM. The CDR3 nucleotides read TGTGCCGGAGCAAGGGGGACCCACTACGAGCAGTACTTC. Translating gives CAGARGTHYEQYF.

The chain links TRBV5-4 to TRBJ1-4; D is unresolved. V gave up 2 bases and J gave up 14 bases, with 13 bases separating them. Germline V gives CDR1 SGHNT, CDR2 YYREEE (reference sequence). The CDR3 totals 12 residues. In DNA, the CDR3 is TGTGCCAGCAGCTTCTTTGAGGATCAGCTGTTTTTT. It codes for CASSFFEDQLFF.

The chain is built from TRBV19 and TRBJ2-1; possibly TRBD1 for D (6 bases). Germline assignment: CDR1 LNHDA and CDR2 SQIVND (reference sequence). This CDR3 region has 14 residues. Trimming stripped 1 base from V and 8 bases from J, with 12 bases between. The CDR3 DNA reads TGTGCCAGTAGTATAGTCCTCAGGGGCGATGAGCAGTTCTTC. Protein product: CASSIVLRGDEQFF.

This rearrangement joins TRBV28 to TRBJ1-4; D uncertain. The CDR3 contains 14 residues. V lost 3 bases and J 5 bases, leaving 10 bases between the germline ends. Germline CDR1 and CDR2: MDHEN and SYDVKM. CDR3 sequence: CASSLGRPNEKLFF. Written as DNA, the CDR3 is TGTGCCAGCAGTTTGGGCAGACCCAATGAAAAACTGTTTTTT.

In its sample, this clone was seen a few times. CDR3 sequence reads: CASSQARGYNEQFF. For the CDR3, the DNA is TGCGCCAGCAGCCAAGCACGGGGATACAATGAGCAGTTCTTC. The J gene is TRBJ2-1, the V gene TRBV4-3, with D perhaps matching TRBD2 (5 bases). CDR1 and CDR2 (germline): LGHNA, YSLEER. V gave up 1 base and J gave up 4 bases, with 8 bases separating them. The length of the CDR3 is 14 residues.

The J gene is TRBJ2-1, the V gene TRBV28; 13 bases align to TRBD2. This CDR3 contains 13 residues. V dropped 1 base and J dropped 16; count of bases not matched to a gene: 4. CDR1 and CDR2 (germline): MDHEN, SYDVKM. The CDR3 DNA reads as TGTGCCAGCAGTTTATCGGGACTAGCGGGGATTTTCTTC. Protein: CASSLSGLAGIFF.

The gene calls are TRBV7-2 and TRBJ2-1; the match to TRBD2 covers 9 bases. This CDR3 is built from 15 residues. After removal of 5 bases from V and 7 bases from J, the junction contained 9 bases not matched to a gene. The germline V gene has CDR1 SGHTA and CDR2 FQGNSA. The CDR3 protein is CASSDIAGALNEQFF. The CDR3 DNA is TGTGCCAGCAGCGACATAGCGGGGGCCCTTAATGAGCAGTTCTTC.

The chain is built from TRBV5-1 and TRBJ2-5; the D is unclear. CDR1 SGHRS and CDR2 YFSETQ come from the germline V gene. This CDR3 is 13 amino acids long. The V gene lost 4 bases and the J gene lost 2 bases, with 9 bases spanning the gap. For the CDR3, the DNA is TGCGCCAGCAGCGAAAGCGTACAAGAGACCCAGTACTTC. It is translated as CASSESVQETQYF.